Sequencing of this T cell receptor (beta chain) was carried out in a study of blood T cells in healthy people across ages. The second PCR ran roughly 6 to 11 cycles with a sample-barcoded 5' primer and J-beta primers. TCRdb reanalysed the 5' RACE reads using MiXCR and keeps one entry per CDR3 protein. The table includes about 800,000 distinct CDR3 sequences, just under 25% detected once. Germline CDR1 MNHNS, CDR2 SASEGT. Trimming removed 4 bases from V and 2 bases from J, with 7 bases in between. The CDR3 is 13 residues long. The same sample was also used in a study of T cells of mothers and their children.

This sequence joins TRBV6-1 and TRBJ2-3; D gene ambiguous. The sequence came from a boy aged 10-17 years in good health. The sequencing sample was made of blood. CDR3 protein: CASSAGTTDTQYF. In nucleotides, the CDR3 is TGTGCCAGCAGTGCCGGAACCACAGATACGCAGTATTTT.